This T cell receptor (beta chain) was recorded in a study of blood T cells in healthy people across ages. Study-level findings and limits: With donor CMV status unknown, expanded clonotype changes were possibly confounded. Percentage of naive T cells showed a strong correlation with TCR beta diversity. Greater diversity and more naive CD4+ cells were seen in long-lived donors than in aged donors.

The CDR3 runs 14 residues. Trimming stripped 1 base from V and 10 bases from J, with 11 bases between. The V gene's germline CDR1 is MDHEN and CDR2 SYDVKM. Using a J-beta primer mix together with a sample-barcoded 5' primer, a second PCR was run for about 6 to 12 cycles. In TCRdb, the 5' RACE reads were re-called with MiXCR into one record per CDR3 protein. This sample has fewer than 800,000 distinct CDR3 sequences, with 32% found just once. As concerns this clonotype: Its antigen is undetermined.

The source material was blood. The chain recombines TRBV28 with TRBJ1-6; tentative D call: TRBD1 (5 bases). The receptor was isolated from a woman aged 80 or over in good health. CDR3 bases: TGTGCCAGCAGTTTATACCAGGGCGAATCACCCCTCCACTTT. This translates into CASSLYQGESPLHF.